This T cell receptor (beta chain) was identified during a study of blood T cells in healthy people across ages. Findings and caveats of the study: Reliance upon unsorted PBMCs precluded definitive naive versus antigen-experienced comparison.

Each donor supplied approximately 10 milliliters of peripheral blood. With a J-beta primer mix and a sample-barcoded 5' primer, a second PCR ran 7 to 11 cycles. Researchers report that a template-switch adaptor with 12 random nucleotides tagged each cDNA molecule. In TCRdb, the 5' RACE reads were re-called with MiXCR into one record per CDR3 protein. The sample yields 500,000 to 700,000 distinct CDR3 sequences, about 30% seen once. This clonotype was counted between two and nine times. What it binds is unknown. This CDR3 contains 16 residues. V dropped 0 bases and J dropped 3; count of bases not matched to a gene: 8. Looked up from germline, CDR1 is SGHRS and CDR2 is YFSETQ.

This sequence was found in a woman older than 75 in good health. Sequences were obtained from blood. The gene calls are TRBV5-1 and TRBJ1-1; 7 nucleotides align to TRBD1. The CDR3 sequence: CASSLARSGGDTEAFF. The CDR3 DNA is TGCGCCAGCAGCTTGGCTAGGTCAGGGGGTGACACTGAAGCTTTCTTT.